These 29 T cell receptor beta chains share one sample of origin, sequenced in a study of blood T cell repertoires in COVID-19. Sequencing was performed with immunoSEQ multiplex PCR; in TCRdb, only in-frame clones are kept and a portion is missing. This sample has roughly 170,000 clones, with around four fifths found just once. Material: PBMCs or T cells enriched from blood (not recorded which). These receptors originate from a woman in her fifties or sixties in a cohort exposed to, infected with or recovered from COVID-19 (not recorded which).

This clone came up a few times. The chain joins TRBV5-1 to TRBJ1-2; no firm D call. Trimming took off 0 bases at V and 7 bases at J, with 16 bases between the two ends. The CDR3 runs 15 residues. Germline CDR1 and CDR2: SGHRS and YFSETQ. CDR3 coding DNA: TGCGCCAGCAGCTTGGGAGAAGTGCCCGGAGGTGGCTACACCTTC. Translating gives CASSLGEVPGGGYTF.

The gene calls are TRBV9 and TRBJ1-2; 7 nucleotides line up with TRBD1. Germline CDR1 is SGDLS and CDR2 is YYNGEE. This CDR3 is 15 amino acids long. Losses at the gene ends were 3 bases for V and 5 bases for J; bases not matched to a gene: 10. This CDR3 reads CASSAGGTDPYGYTF. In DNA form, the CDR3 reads TGTGCCAGCAGCGCTGGAGGGACAGACCCTTATGGCTACACCTTC.

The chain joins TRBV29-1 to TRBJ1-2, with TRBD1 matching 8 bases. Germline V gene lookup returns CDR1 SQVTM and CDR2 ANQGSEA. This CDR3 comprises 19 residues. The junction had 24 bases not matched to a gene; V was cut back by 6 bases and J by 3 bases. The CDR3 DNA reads TGCAGCGTGGGAGTTGAGCGACAGGGGCGAAAAGGCGCCGACTATGGCTACACCTTC. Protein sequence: CSVGVERQGRKGADYGYTF.

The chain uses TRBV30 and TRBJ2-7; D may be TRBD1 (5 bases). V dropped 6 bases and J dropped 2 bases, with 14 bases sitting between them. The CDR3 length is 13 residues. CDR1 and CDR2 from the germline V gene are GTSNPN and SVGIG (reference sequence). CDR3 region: CACVRQSTYEQYF. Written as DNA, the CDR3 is TGTGCCTGCGTAAGACAGTCTACCTACGAGCAGTACTTC.

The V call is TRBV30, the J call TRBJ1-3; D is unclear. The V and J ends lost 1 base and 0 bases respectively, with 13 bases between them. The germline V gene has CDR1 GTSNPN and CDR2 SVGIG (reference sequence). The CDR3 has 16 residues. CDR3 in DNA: TGTGCCTGGAGTGAAGGAGTCAGCCTCTCTGGAAACACCATATATTTT. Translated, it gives CAWSEGVSLSGNTIYF.

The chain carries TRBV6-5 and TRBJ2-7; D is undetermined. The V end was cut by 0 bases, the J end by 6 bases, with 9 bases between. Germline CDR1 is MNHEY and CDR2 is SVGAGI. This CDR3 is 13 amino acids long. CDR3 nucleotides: TGTGCCAGCAGTTACTCGTCGTTATCCGAGCAGTACTTC. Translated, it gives CASSYSSLSEQYF.

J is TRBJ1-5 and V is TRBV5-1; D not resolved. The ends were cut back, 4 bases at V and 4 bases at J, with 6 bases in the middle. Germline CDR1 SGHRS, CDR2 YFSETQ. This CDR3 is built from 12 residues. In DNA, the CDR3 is TGCGCCAGCAGCGGAGGAAATCAGCCCCAGCATTTT. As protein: CASSGGNQPQHF.

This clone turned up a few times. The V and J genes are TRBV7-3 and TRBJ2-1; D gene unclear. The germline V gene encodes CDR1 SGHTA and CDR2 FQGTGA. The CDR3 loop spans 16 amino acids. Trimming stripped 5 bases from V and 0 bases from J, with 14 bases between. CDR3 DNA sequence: TGTGCCAGCAGCCTATCTAGTGTAAGCTCCTACAATGAGCAGTTCTTC. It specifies CASSLSSVSSYNEQFF. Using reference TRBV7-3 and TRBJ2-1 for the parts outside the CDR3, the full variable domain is GAGVSQTPSNKVTEKGKYVELRCDPISGHTALYWYRQSLGQGPEFLIYFQGTGAADDSGLPNDRFFAVRPEGSVSTLKIQRTERGDSAVYLCASSLSSVSSYNEQFFGPGTRLTVL.

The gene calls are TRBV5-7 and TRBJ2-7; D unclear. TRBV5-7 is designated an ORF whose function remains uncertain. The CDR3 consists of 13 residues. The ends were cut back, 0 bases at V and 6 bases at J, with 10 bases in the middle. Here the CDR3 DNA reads TGTGCCAGCAGCTTGGGCGGCCTATCCGAGCAGTACTTC. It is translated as CASSLGGLSEQYF.

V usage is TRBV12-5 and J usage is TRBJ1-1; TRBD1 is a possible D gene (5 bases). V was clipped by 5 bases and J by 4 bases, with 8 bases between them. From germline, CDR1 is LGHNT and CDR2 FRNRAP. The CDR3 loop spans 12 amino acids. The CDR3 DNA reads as TGTGCTAGTGGTGATACAGGCACTGAAGCTTTCTTT. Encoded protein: CASGDTGTEAFF.

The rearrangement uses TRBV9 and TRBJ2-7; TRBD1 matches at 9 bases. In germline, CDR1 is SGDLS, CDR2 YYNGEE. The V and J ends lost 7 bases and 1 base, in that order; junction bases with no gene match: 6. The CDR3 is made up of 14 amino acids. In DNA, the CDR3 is TGTGCCAGCGCTATCGGGACAGGGTCCTACGAGCAGTACTTC. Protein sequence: CASAIGTGSYEQYF.

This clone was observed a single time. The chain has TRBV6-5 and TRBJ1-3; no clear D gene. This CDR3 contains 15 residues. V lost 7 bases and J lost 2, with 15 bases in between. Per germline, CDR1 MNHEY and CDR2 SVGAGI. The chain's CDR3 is CASTPGGSAGNTIYF. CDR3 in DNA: TGTGCCAGCACCCCGGGAGGGTCGGCTGGAAACACCATATATTTT.

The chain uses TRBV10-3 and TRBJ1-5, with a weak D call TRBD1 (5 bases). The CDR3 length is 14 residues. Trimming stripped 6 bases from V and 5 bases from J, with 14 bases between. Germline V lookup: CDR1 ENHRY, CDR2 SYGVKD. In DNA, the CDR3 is TGTGCCATCAGGGGGTCGGGGGAGGATCAGCCCCAGCATTTT. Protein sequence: CAIRGSGEDQPQHF.

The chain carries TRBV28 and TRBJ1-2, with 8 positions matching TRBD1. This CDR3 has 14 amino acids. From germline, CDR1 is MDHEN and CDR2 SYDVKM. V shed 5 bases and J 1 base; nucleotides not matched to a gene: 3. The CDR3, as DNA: TGTGCCAGCAGTCCAGGGGGCCTTAACTATGGCTACACCTTC. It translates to CASSPGGLNYGYTF.

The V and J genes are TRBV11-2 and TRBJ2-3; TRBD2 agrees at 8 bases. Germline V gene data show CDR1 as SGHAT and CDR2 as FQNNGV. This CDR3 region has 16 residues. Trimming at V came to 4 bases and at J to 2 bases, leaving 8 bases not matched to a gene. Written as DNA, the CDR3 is TGTGCCAGCAGCTCCCCAGCGGGAGTAAACACAGATACGCAGTATTTT. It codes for CASSSPAGVNTDTQYF.

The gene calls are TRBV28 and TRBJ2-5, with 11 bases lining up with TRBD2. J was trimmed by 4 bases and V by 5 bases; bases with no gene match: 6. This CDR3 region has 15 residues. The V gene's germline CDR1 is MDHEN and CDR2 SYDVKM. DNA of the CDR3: TGTGCCAGCAGTGGCACTGGGACTAGCGGAGAGACCCAGTACTTC. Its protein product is CASSGTGTSGETQYF.

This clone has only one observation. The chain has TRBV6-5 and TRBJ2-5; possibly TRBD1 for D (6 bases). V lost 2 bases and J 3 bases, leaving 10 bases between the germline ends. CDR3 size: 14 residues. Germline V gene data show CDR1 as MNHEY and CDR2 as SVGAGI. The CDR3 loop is CASSYDGGKETQYF. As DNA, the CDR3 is TGTGCCAGCAGTTACGATGGGGGCAAAGAGACCCAGTACTTC.

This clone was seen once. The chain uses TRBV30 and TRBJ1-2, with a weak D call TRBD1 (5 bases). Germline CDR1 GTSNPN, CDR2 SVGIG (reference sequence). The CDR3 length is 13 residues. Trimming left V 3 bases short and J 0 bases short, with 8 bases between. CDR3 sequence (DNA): TGTGCCTGGAGAGGCAGGGCTAACTATGGCTACACCTTC. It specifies CAWRGRANYGYTF.

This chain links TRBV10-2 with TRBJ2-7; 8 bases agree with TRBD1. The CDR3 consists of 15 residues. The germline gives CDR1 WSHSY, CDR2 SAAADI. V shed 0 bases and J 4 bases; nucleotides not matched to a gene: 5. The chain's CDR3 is CASSESDRVHYEQYF. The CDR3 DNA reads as TGCGCCAGCAGTGAGTCGGACAGGGTCCATTACGAGCAGTACTTC.

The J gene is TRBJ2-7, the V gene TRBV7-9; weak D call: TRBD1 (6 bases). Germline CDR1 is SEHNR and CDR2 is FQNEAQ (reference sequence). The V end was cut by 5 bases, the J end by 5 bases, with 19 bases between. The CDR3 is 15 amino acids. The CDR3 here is CASSLLSGVGHEQYF. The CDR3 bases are TGTGCCAGCAGCCTACTCTCAGGGGTAGGCCACGAGCAGTACTTC. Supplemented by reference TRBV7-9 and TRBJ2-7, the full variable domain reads DTGVSQNPRHKITKRGQNVTFRCDPISEHNRLYWYRQTLGQGPEFLTYFQNEAQLEKSRLLSDRFSAERPKGSFSTLEIQRTEQGDSAMYLCASSLLSGVGHEQYFGPGTRLTVT.

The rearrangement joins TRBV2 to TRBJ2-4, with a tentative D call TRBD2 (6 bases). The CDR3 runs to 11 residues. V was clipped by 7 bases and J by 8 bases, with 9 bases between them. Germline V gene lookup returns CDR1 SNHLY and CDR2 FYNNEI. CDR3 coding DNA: TGTGCCAGCATCAGGGAGGACATTCAGTACTTC. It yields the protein CASIREDIQYF.

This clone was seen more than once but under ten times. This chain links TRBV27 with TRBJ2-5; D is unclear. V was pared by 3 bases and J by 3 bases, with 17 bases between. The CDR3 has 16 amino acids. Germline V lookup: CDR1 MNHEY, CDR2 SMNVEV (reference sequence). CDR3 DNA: TGTGCCAGCAGTTTCTATTCGCGGCGAGATAAAGAGACCCAGTACTTC. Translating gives CASSFYSRRDKETQYF.

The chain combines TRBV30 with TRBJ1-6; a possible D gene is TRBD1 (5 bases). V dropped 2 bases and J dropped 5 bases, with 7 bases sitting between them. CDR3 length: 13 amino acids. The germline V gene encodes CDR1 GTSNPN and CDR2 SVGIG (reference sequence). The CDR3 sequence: CAWSKGDNSPLHF. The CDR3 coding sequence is TGTGCCTGGAGTAAAGGGGATAATTCACCCCTCCACTTT. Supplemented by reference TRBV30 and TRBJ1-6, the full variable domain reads SQTIHQWPATLVQPVGSPLSLECTVEGTSNPNLYWYRQAAGRGLQLLFYSVGIGQISSEVPQNLSASRPQDRQFILSSKKLLLSDSGFYLCAWSKGDNSPLHFGNGTRLTVT.

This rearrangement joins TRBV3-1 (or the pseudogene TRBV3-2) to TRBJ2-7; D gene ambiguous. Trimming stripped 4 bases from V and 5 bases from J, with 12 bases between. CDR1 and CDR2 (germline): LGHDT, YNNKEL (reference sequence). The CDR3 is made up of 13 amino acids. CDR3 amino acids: CASSPVFRDEQYF. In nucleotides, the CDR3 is TGTGCCAGCAGCCCCGTGTTTCGCGACGAGCAGTACTTC.

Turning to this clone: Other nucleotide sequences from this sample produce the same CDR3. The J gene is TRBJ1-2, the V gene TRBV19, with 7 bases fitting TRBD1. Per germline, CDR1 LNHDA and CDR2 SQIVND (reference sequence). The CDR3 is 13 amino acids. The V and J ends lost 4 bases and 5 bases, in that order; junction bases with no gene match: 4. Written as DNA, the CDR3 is TGTGCCAGTAGTACCGACAGGGTGTATGGCTACACCTTC. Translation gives CASSTDRVYGYTF. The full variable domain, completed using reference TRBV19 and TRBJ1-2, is DGGITQSPKYLFRKEGQNVTLSCEQNLNHDAMYWYRQDPGQGLRLIYYSQIVNDFQKGDIAEGYSVSREKKESFPLTVTSAQKNPTAFYLCASSTDRVYGYTFGSGTRLTVV.

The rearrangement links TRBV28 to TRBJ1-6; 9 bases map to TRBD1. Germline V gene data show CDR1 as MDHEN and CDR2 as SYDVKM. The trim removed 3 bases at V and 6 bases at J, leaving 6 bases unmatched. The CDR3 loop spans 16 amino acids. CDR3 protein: CASSFADRGSNSPLHF. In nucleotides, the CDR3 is TGTGCCAGCAGTTTTGCGGACAGGGGTAGTAATTCACCCCTCCACTTT.

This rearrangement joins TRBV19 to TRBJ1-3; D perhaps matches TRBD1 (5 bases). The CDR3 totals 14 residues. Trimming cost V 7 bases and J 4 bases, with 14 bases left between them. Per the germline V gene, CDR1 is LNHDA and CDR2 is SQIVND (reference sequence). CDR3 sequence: CASKQERAGNTIYF. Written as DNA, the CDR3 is TGTGCCAGTAAACAGGAGCGGGCGGGAAACACCATATATTTT.

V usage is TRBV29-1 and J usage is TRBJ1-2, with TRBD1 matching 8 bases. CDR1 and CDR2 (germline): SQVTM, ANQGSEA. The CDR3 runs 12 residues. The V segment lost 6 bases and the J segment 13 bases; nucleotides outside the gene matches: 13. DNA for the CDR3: TGCAGCGTATCAGGGGGCCTCTTTAAAGGCACCTTC. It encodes CSVSGGLFKGTF.

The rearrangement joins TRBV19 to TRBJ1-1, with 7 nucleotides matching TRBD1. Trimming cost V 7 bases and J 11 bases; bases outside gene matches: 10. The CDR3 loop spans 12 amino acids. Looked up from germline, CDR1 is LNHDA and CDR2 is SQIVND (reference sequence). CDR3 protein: CASTNPGQRAFF. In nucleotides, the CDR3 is TGTGCCAGTACCAATCCGGGACAGAGGGCTTTCTTT.